This is a list of T cell receptor beta chains from one sample in a study of blood T cell repertoires in COVID-19. TCRdb's table, derived via immunoSEQ multiplex PCR, lists solely in-frame clones and lacks some. Found here are 330,000 or so clones, approximately 90% of them singletons; the top ten hold 9.9%. The sample taken for sequencing was peripheral blood. Receptor source: a man between 25 and 39 years old with COVID-19, enrolled during active disease. CDR3s include the opening cysteine and the closing phenylalanine or tryptophan. A D gene is named only where the DNA matches it firmly. For some rows the clone size is stated as once, few or many, or as a class when expanded; others skip it.

TRBJ2-1,TRBD2,.,TRBV15,TGTGCCACCAGCAGAGATCGGGGGGCTAGCGGGTTTTGGGAGCAGTTCTTC,CATSRDRGASGFWEQFF
TRBJ1-3,.,.,TRBV9,TGTGCCAGCAGCGTAGCACATCGGAGCTCTGGAAACACCATATATTTT,CASSVAHRSSGNTIYF
TRBJ1-1,.,few,TRBV2,TGTGCCAGCAGGGGAACAGGGAGCGGCACTGAAGCTTTCTTT,CASRGTGSGTEAFF
TRBJ1-3,.,.,TRBV3-1/TRBV3-2,TGTGCCAGCAGCCAAGGGTCTCGGGGAAACACCATATATTTT,CASSQGSRGNTIYF
TRBJ1-6,.,many,TRBV27,TGTGCCAGCAGTCCTAGTAGAGTTGGGAATTCACCCCTCCACTTT,CASSPSRVGNSPLHF
TRBJ1-1,TRBD1,.,TRBV6-2/TRBV6-3,TGTGCCAGCAGTTATCCGACAGGGTGGGGGATCACTGAAGCTTTCTTT,CASSYPTGWGITEAFF
TRBJ2-7,.,.,TRBV19,TGTGCCACCTCAGATTCCTACGAGCAGTACTTC,CATSDSYEQYF
TRBJ2-7,.,.,TRBV20-1,TGCAGTGCTAGTATCGCGGCGCAGTATCCCGAGCAGTACTTC,CSASIAAQYPEQYF
TRBJ1-2,.,.,TRBV5-3,TGTGCCAGAAGCTCCCCCGGTGGAGGGGAGGGTGGCTACACCTTC,CARSSPGGGEGGYTF
TRBJ2-1,TRBD1,few,TRBV6-2/TRBV6-3,TGTGCCAGCAGTCCAGCGGGGACAGGGAGGCCAGGGAATGAGCAGTTCTTC,CASSPAGTGRPGNEQFF
TRBJ1-1,.,.,TRBV19,TGTGCCAGTAGTGTAACACGGAACACTGAAGCTTTCTTT,CASSVTRNTEAFF
TRBJ2-3,.,.,TRBV7-9,TGTGCCAGCACTAGCAGGGGGGCAGCCCCAGATACGCAGTATTTT,CASTSRGAAPDTQYF
TRBJ1-4,TRBD1,.,TRBV28,TGTGCCAGCAGTTTTCAGGGGGAAGGTGAAAAACTGTTTTTT,CASSFQGEGEKLFF
TRBJ2-1,.,.,TRBV28,TGTGCCAGCAGTGTCACAGGGGGGGGCTACAATGAGCAGTTCTTC,CASSVTGGGYNEQFF
TRBJ1-5,TRBD1,once,TRBV27,TGTGCCAGCAGTTTACGGCAGGGGGGCGATCAGCCCCAGCATTTT,CASSLRQGGDQPQHF
TRBJ1-2,.,once,TRBV13,TGTGCCAGCAGCTTAGGCCAGGGATCGCTGGATGGCTACACCTTC,CASSLGQGSLDGYTF
TRBJ2-7,.,once,TRBV4-3,TGCGCCAGCAGCCAAGATGGCACAGGGCATACCTACGAGCAGTACTTC,CASSQDGTGHTYEQYF
TRBJ2-1,.,.,TRBV28,TGTGCCAGCAGTTTCCCGGTGTCGTCGCTCTCCCAGGCGACACCAAGCTCCTACAATGAGCAGTTCTTC,CASSFPVSSLSQATPSSYNEQFF
TRBJ1-6,.,.,TRBV2,TGTGCCAGCAGTGACAGGGTTAGGCCCTATAATTCACCCCTCCACTTT,CASSDRVRPYNSPLHF
TRBJ2-1,TRBD1,.,TRBV27,TGTGCCAGCAGTTTGTGGGGACAGTACAATGAGCAGTTCTTC,CASSLWGQYNEQFF
TRBJ1-3,.,few,TRBV7-2,TGTGCCAGCAGCTTCGACAGGGGAAACACCATATATTTT,CASSFDRGNTIYF
TRBJ1-2,TRBD1,.,TRBV4-1,TGCGCCAGCAGCCCTGAAGGTGACAGGGGGCTCGGCTACACCTTC,CASSPEGDRGLGYTF
TRBJ2-1,TRBD2,.,TRBV18,TGTGCCAGCTCACCATTGACTAGCGGGGGGGCAGAGGAGCAGTTCTTC,CASSPLTSGGAEEQFF
TRBJ1-6,.,once,TRBV28,TGTGCCAGCAGTTCCGCCCGCGGACAGACGAGGTCCCTTTCACCCCTCCACTTT,CASSSARGQTRSLSPLHF
TRBJ1-1,.,.,TRBV27,TGTGCCAGCAGTTTGACTCTAAACACTGAAGCTTTCTTT,CASSLTLNTEAFF
TRBJ2-7,TRBD1,.,TRBV18,TGTGCCAGCTCACCGGACAGGGGTCTTGTGCTGCAGTACTTC,CASSPDRGLVLQYF
TRBJ2-2,TRBD1,.,TRBV7-2,TGTGCCAGCAGCTTATTCCGGACAGGGACGGCCGGGGAGCTGTTTTTT,CASSLFRTGTAGELFF
TRBJ1-1,.,few,TRBV9,TGTGCCAGCAGCGTAGCAGGGAACACTGAAGCTTTCTTT,CASSVAGNTEAFF
TRBJ1-5,.,.,TRBV27,TGTGCCAGCAGTTCCAGGCTAGATACAGGGAGAAATCAGCCCCAGCATTTT,CASSSRLDTGRNQPQHF
TRBJ1-2,.,.,TRBV27,TGTGCCAGCAGTTTCCTCCCGGAGAACTATGGCTACACCTTC,CASSFLPENYGYTF
TRBJ1-2,.,.,TRBV5-1,TGCGCCAGCAGAAGAGGTGTACCTTCGGGCTACACCTTC,CASRRGVPSGYTF
TRBJ1-2,.,.,TRBV6-5,TGTGCCAGCAGTTATGGAGCGTCCTATGGCTACACCTTC,CASSYGASYGYTF
TRBJ2-6,TRBD1,.,TRBV13,TGTGCCAGCAGCTCCTCGACAGGGGGCTCTGGGGCCAACGTCCTGACTTTC,CASSSSTGGSGANVLTF
TRBJ1-2,TRBD1,.,TRBV7-9,TGTGCCAGCAGTCAGACCAGGGGGTCGGACTATGGCTACACCTTC,CASSQTRGSDYGYTF
TRBJ1-1,TRBD1,.,TRBV14,TGTGCCAGCAGCCTACAGGGGTCGGGGAACACTGAAGCTTTCTTT,CASSLQGSGNTEAFF
TRBJ1-2,TRBD1,few,TRBV7-9,TGTGCCAGCAGCCTAAAAAGGGGGACAGTATATGGCTACACCTTC,CASSLKRGTVYGYTF
TRBJ1-3,.,few,TRBV27,TGTGCCAGCAGTTTACGTCCCCAGGGCTTCTCTGGAAACACCATATATTTT,CASSLRPQGFSGNTIYF
TRBJ1-6,.,.,TRBV7-8,TGTGCCAGCACCGCCGACAGCTATAATTCACCCCTCCACTTT,CASTADSYNSPLHF
TRBJ2-1,.,.,TRBV6-5,TGTGCCAGCAGTTATATGGCATCCTACAATGAGCAGTTCTTC,CASSYMASYNEQFF
TRBJ1-3,.,few,TRBV24-1,TGTGCCACCAGTGAGTCGACAGGAATTGGCTCTGGAAACACCATATATTTT,CATSESTGIGSGNTIYF
TRBJ1-3,.,.,TRBV19,TGTGCCAGTAGTATCCTCTGGAGGGACTCTGGAAACACCATATATTTT,CASSILWRDSGNTIYF
TRBJ1-5,TRBD1,few,TRBV19,TGTGCCGCCGGGGGACAGGGGATGAATAGCAATCAGCCCCAGCATTTT,CAAGGQGMNSNQPQHF
TRBJ2-5,.,.,TRBV2,TGTGCCAGCAGGCTATACCAAGAGACCCAGTACTTC,CASRLYQETQYF
TRBJ1-3,TRBD1,.,TRBV28,TGTGCCAGCAGGCCCGGGACAGGGATTGTTACCGGAAACACCATATATTTT,CASRPGTGIVTGNTIYF
TRBJ2-6,.,.,TRBV10-3,TGTGCCATCAGGGAACCGTGGCTAGCTACTCGGGCTGGGGCCAACGTCCTGACTTTC,CAIREPWLATRAGANVLTF
TRBJ2-2,.,.,TRBV7-9,TGTGCCAGCAGCTCTCAGCTACCGGGATTCTGGGACACCGGGGAGCTGTTTTTT,CASSSQLPGFWDTGELFF
TRBJ1-6,.,.,TRBV4-3,TGCGCCAGCAGCCAAGATAGCGGGCAGGGAAATTCACCCCTCCACTTT,CASSQDSGQGNSPLHF
TRBJ2-7,TRBD2,.,TRBV7-2,TGTGCCAGCAGCTTAGGCCTAGCGGGGGCCTACGAGCAGTACTTC,CASSLGLAGAYEQYF
TRBJ2-5,.,.,TRBV7-2,TGTGCCAGCAGCTTAGTCACGGGGTATAGCCAAGAGACCCAGTACTTC,CASSLVTGYSQETQYF
TRBJ2-2,.,.,TRBV11-2,TGTGCCAGCAGCCGGACAGCGATGAACACCGGGGAGCTGTTTTTT,CASSRTAMNTGELFF
TRBJ1-3,TRBD1,.,TRBV30,TGTGCCTGGAGTTCGGCAGGGGGCTGGGGAAACACCATATATTTT,CAWSSAGGWGNTIYF
TRBJ2-7,TRBD1,.,TRBV4-1,TGCGCCAGCAGCCACCCTCCCGGGACAGGGTCCTCCTACGAGCAGTACTTC,CASSHPPGTGSSYEQYF
TRBJ2-7,.,.,TRBV20-1,TGCAGTGCTTCCAGACAGTACGAGCAGTACTTC,CSASRQYEQYF
TRBJ2-6,.,.,TRBV15,TGTGCCACCAGCAGCCTGACGGGAGGGGGCTCTCTCTCTGGGGCCAACGTCCTGACTTTC,CATSSLTGGGSLSGANVLTF